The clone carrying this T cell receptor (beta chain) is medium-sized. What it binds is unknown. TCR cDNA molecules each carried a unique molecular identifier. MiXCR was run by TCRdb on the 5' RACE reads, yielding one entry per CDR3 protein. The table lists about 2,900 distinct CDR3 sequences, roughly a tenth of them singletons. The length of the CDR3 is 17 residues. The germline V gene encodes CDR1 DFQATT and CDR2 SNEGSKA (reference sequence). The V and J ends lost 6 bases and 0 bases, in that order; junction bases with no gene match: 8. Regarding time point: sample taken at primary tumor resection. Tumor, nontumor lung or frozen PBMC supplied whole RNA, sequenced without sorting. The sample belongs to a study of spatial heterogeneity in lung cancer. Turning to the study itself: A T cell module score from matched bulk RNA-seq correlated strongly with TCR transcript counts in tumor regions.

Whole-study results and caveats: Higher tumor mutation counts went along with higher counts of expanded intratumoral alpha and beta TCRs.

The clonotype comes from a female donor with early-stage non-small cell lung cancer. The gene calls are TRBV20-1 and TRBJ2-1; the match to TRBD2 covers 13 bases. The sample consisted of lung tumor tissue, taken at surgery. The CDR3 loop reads CSAETSGGLYSYNEQFF. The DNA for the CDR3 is TGCAGTGCCGAGACTAGCGGGGGGCTCTACTCCTACAATGAGCAGTTCTTC.